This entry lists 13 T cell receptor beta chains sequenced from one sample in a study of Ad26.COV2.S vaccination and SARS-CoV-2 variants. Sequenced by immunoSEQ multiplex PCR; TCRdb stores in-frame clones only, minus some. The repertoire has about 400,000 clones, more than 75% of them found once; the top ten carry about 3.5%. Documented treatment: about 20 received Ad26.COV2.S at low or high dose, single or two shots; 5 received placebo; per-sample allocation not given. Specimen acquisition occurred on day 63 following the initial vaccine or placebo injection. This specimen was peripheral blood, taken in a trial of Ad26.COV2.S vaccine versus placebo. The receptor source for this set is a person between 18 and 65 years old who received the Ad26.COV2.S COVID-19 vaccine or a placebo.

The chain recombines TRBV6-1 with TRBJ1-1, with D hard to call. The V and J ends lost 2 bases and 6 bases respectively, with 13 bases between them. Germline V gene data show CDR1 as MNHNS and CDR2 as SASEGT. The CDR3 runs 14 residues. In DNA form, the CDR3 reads TGTGCCAGCAGTGAAACAAGGGTTTGGTCTGAAGCTTTCTTT. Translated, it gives CASSETRVWSEAFF.

The CDR3 loop is CASSRIGGSYNEQFF. The CDR3 DNA sequence: TGTGCCAGCAGCCGAATAGGGGGCTCCTACAATGAGCAGTTCTTC. This sequence joins TRBV11-3 and TRBJ2-1, with D possibly TRBD1 on 6 matching bases. V shed 5 bases and J shed 0 bases, with 11 bases lying between them. The CDR3 length is 15 residues. The germline V gene encodes CDR1 SGHNT and CDR2 YENEEA. Full variable domain (missing parts from reference TRBV11-3 and TRBJ2-1): EAGVVQSPRYKIIEKKQPVAFWCNPISGHNTLYWYLQNLGQGPELLIRYENEEAVDDSQLPKDRFSAERLKGVDSTLKIQPAELGDSAVYLCASSRIGGSYNEQFFGPGTRLTVL.

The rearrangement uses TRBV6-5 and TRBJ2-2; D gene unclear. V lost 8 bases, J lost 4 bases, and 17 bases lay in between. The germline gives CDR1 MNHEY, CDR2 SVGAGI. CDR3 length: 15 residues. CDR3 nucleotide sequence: TGTGCCAGCGGATGGACGTTGGAGCCCACCGGGGAGCTGTTTTTT. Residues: CASGWTLEPTGELFF.

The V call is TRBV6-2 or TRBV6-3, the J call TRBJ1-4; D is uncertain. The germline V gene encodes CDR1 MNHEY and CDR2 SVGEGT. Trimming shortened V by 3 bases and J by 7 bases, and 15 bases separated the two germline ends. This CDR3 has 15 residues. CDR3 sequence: CASSYMGAPSEKLFF. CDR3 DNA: TGTGCCAGCAGTTATATGGGCGCCCCAAGTGAAAAACTGTTTTTT.

The CDR3 nucleotides read TGTGGTACCGGGCGGGGCGGCAATCAGCCCCAGCATTTT. Its translation: CGTGRGGNQPQHF. The V gene is TRBV5-6, the J gene TRBJ1-5, with a tentative D call TRBD1 (5 bases). From germline, CDR1 is SGHDT and CDR2 YYEEEE. There are 13 residues in the CDR3.

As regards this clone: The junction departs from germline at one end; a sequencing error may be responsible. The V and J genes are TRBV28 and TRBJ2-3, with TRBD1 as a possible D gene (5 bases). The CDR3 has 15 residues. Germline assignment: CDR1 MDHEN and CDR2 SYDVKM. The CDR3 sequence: CASSLGQGRTDMQYF. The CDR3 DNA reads TGTGCCAGCAGTTTAGGGCAGGGTAGAACAGATATGCAGTATTTT.

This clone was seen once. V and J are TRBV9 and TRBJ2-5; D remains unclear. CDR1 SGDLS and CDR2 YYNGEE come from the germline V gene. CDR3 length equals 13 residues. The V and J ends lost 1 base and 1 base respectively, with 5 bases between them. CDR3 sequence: CASSVNAQETQYF. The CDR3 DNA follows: TGTGCCAGCAGCGTAAACGCCCAAGAGACCCAGTACTTC.

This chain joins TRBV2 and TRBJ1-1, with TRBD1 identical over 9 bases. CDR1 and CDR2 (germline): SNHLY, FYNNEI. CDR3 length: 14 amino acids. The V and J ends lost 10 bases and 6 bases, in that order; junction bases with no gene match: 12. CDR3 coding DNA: TGTGCCATCGGGACAGGGAGTGATATGTCTGAAGCTTTCTTT. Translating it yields CAIGTGSDMSEAFF.

CDR3 bases: TGTGCCAGCAGCCAAACGGACAGGGGCCGGGTCTACACCTTC. It is translated as CASSQTDRGRVYTF. The rearrangement uses TRBV3-1 (or the pseudogene TRBV3-2) and TRBJ1-2, with 9 bases that match TRBD1. Germline assignment: CDR1 LGHDT and CDR2 YNNKEL (reference sequence). J gave up 10 bases and V 2 bases, and 8 bases lay outside the gene matches. The CDR3 extends over 14 amino acids.

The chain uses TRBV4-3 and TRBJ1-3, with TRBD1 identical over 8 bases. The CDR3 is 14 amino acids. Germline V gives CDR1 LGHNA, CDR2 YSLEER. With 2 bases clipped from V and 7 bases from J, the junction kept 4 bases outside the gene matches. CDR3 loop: CASSQRTGFNTIYF. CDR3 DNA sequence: TGCGCCAGCAGCCAAAGGACAGGGTTTAACACCATATATTTT.

As DNA, the CDR3 is TGTGCCAGCAGCCCAACGTCCGGGACAGGGTTTGAAAAACTGTTTTTT. It is translated as CASSPTSGTGFEKLFF. J is TRBJ1-4 and V is TRBV5-5, with TRBD1 identical over 9 bases. The length of the CDR3 is 16 residues. Trimming at V came to 4 bases and at J to 7 bases, leaving 11 bases not matched to a gene. Germline CDR1 is SGHKS and CDR2 is YYEKEE (reference sequence).

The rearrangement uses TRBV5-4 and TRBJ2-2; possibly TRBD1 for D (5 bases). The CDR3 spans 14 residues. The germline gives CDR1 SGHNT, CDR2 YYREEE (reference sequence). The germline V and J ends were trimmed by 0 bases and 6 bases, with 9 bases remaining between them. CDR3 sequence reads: CASSLVQGPGELFF. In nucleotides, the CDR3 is TGTGCCAGCAGCTTGGTTCAGGGTCCCGGGGAGCTGTTTTTT.

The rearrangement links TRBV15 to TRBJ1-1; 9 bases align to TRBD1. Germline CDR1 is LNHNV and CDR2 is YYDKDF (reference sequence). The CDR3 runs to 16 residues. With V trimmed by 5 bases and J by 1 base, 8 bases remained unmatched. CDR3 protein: CATSDRDRVSNTEAFF. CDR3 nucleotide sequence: TGTGCCACCAGCGACCGGGACAGGGTGTCGAACACTGAAGCTTTCTTT.